This T cell receptor beta chain was documented in a study of cytomegalovirus exposure and HLA in healthy donors. General study results and limits: Generally TCR sequences proved uncommon, though certain public TCRs appeared in numerous donors. Later, an analysis found that TCR clusters from the first cohort tended to co-occur in the 95 to 150 validation repertoires. As confirmed in vitro, a few CMV-associated chains were specific for CMV antigens.

As regards this clone: Its antigen is undetermined.

These donors were members of the roughly 120-subject validation cohort, a group separate from the approximately 670-subject first cohort. Sequenced by immunoSEQ multiplex PCR; TCRdb stores in-frame clones only, minus some. The sample includes about 220,000 clones, around nine tenths of them seen just once. The specimen was PBMCs. The sequence was obtained from a woman aged 18 to 35 in good health and CMV-seronegative.

The CDR3 coding sequence is TGTGCTAGTCGTCAGAGACTAGCGGGAGGGCCAGACACAGATACGCAGTATTTT. Encoded protein: CASRQRLAGGPDTDTQYF. The genes are TRBV12-5 and TRBJ2-3, with 14 positions matching TRBD2. CDR3 length: 18 amino acids. CDR1 and CDR2 from the germline V gene are LGHNT and FRNRAP. With V trimmed by 8 bases and J by 2 bases, 12 bases remained unmatched.